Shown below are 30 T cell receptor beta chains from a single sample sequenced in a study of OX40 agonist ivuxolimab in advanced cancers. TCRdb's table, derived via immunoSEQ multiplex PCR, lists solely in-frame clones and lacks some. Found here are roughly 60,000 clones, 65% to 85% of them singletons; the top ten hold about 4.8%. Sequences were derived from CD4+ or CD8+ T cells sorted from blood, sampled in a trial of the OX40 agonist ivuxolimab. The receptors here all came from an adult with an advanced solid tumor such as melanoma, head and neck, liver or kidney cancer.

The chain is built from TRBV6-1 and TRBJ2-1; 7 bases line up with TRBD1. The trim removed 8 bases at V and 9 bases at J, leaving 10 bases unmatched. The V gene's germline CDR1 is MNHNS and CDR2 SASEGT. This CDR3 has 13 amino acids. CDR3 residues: CASLQGITGEQFF. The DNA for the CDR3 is TGTGCCAGCTTACAGGGGATTACAGGTGAGCAGTTCTTC.

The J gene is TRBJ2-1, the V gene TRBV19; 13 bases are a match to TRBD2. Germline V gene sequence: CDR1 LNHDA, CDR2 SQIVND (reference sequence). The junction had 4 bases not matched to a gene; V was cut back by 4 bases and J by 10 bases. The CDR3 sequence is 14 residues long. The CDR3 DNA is TGTGCCAGTAGTAGGACTAGCGGGAGTCGCGAGCAGTTCTTC. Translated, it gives CASSRTSGSREQFF.

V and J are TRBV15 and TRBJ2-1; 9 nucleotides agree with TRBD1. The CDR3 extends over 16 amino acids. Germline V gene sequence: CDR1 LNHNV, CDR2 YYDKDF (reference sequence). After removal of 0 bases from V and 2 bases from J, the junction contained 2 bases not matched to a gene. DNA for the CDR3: TGTGCCACCAGCAGAGATACAGGGGGCCCCTACAATGAGCAGTTCTTC. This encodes CATSRDTGGPYNEQFF.

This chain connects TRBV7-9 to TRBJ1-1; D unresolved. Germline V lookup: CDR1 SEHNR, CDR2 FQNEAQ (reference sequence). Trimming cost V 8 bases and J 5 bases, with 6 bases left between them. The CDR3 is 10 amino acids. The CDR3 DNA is TGTGCCAGCCGGGCAACTGAAGCTTTCTTT. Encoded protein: CASRATEAFF.

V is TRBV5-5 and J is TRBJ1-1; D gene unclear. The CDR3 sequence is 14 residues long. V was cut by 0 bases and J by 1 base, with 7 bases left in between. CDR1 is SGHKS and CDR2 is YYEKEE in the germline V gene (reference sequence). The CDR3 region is CASSLEDPNTEAFF. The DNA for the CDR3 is TGTGCCAGCAGCTTGGAGGACCCGAACACTGAAGCTTTCTTT. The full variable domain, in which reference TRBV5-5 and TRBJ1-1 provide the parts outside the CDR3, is DAGVTQSPTHLIKTRGQQVTLRCSPISGHKSVSWYQQVLGQGPQFIFQYYEKEERGRGNFPDRFSARQFPNYSSELNVNALLLGDSALYLCASSLEDPNTEAFFGQGTRLTVV.

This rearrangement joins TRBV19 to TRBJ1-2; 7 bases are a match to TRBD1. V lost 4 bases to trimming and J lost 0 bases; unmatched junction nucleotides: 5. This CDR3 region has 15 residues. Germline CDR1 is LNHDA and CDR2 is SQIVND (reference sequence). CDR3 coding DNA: TGTGCCAGTAGTACCAGGACAGGAGCTAACTATGGCTACACCTTC. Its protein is CASSTRTGANYGYTF.

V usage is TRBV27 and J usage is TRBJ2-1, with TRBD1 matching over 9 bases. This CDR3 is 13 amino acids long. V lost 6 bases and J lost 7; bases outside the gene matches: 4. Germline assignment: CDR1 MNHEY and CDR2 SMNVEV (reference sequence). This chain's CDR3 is CASSLDRGNEQFF. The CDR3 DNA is TGTGCCAGCAGCCTAGACAGGGGGAATGAGCAGTTCTTC.

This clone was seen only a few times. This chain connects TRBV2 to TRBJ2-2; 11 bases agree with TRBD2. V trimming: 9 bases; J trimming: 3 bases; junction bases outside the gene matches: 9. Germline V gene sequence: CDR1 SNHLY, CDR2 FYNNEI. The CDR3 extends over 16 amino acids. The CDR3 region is CARVSGRAVDTGELFF. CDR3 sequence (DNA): TGTGCCAGAGTTAGCGGGAGGGCCGTGGACACCGGGGAGCTGTTTTTT.

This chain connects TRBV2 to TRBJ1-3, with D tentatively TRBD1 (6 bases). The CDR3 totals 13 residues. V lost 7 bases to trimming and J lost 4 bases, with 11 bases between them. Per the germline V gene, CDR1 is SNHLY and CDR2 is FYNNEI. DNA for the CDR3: TGTGCCAGCACTGGGGGCTCGGGAAACACCATATATTTT. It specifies CASTGGSGNTIYF.

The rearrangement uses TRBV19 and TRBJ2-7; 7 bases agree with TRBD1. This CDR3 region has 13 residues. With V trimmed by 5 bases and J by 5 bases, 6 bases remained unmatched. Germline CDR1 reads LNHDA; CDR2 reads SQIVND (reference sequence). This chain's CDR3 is CASSRRQGNEQYF. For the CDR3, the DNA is TGTGCCAGTAGTCGGCGACAGGGCAACGAGCAGTACTTC.

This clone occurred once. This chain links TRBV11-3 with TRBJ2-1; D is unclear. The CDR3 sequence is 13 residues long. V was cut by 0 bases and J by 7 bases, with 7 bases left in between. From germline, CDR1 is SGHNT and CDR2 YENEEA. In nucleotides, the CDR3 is TGTGCCAGCAGCTTAGATCTGAGGAATGAGCAGTTCTTC. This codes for CASSLDLRNEQFF.

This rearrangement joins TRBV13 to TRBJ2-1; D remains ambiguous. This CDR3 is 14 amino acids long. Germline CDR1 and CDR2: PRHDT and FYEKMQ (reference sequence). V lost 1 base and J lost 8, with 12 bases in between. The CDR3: CASSLELASDEQFF. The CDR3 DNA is TGTGCCAGCAGCTTAGAATTGGCGAGCGATGAGCAGTTCTTC. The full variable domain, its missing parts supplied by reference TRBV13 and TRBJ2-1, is AAGVIQSPRHLIKEKRETATLKCYPIPRHDTVYWYQQGPGQDPQFLISFYEKMQSDKGSIPDRFSAQQFSDYHSELNMSSLELGDSALYFCASSLELASDEQFFGPGTRLTVL.

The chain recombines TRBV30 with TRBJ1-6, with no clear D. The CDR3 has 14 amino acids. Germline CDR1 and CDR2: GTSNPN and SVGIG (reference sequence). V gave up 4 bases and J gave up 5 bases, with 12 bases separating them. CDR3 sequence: CAWTKEGNNSPLHF. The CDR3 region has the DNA TGTGCCTGGACCAAGGAAGGGAATAATTCACCCCTCCACTTT.

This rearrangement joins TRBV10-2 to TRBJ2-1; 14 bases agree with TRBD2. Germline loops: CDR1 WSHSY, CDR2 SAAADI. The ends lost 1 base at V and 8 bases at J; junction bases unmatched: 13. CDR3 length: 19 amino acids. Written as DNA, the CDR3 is TGCGCCAGCAGTGAGTTGACTAGCGGGGGGGCAACAGTGCCGGATGAGCAGTTCTTC. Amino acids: CASSELTSGGATVPDEQFF.

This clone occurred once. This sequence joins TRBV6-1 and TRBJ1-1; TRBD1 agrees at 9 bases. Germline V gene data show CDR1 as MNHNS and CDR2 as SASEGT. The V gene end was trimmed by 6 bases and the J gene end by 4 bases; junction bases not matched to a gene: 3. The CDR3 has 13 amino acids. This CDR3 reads CASRNRGLTEAFF. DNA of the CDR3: TGTGCCAGCAGGAACAGGGGGCTCACTGAAGCTTTCTTT.

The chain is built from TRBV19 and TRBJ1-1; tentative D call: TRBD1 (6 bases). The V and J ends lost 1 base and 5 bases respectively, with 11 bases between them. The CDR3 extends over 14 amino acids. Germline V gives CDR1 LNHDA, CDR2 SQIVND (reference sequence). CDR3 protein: CASSIAARGTEAFF. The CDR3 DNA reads TGTGCCAGTAGTATAGCGGCCAGGGGTACTGAAGCTTTCTTT.

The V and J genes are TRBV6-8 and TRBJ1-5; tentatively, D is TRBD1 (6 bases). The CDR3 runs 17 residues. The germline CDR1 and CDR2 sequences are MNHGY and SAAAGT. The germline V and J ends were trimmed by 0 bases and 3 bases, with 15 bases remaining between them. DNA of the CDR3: TGTGCCAGCAGTTACTCGACAGGAAGGTGTTACAATCAGCCCCAGCATTTT. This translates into CASSYSTGRCYNQPQHF.

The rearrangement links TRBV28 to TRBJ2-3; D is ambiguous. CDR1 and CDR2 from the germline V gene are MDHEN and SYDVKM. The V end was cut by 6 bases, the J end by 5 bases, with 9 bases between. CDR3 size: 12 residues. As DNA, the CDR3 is TGTGCCAGCAGGGGCCTCGGAGATACGCAGTATTTT. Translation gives CASRGLGDTQYF.

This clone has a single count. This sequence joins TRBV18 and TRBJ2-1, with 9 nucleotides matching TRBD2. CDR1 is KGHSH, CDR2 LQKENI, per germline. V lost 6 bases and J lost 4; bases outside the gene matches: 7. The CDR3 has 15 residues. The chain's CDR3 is CASSSGTSSYNEQFF. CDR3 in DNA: TGTGCCAGCTCGTCCGGGACTAGCAGTTACAATGAGCAGTTCTTC.

CDR3 region: CASSPRETGAATEAFF. The CDR3 coding sequence is TGTGCCAGCAGCCCACGAGAGACAGGGGCGGCCACTGAAGCTTTCTTT. J is TRBJ1-1 and V is TRBV11-2; TRBD1 matches 8 bases. The CDR3 extends over 16 amino acids. V was pared by 5 bases and J by 4 bases, with 12 bases of the junction left unmatched. CDR1 SGHAT and CDR2 FQNNGV come from the germline V gene.

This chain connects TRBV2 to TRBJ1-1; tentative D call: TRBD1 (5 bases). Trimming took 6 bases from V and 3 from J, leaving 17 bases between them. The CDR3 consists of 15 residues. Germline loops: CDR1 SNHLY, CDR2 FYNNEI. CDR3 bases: TGTGCCAGCAGAGGTACCAGGGCGAAGGACACTGAAGCTTTCTTT. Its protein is CASRGTRAKDTEAFF.

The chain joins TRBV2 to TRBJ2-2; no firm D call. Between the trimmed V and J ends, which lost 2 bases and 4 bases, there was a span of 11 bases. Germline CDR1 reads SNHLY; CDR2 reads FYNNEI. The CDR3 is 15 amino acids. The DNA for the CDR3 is TGTGCCAGCAGTGAAACTCCAGAGTTCACCGGGGAGCTGTTTTTT. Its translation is CASSETPEFTGELFF.

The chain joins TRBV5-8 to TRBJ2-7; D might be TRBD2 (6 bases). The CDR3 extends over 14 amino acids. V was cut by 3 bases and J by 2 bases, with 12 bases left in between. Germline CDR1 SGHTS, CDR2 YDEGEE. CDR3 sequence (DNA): TGTGCCAGCAGCTCCTCGACTAGGGCCTACGAGCAGTACTTC. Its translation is CASSSSTRAYEQYF.

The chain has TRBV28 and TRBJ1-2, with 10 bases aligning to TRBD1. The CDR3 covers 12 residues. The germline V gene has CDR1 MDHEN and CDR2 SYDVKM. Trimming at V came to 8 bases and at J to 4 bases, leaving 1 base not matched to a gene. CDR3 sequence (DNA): TGTGCCAGCTGGGACAGGGGCTATGGCTACACCTTC. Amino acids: CASWDRGYGYTF.

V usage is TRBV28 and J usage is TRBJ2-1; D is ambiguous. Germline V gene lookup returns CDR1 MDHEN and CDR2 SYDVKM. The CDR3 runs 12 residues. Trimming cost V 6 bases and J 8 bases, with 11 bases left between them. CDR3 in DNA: TGTGCCAGCAGACAGCTACAATATGAGCAGTTCTTC. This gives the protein CASRQLQYEQFF. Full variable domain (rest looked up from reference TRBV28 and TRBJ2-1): DVKVTQSSRYLVKRTGEKVFLECVQDMDHENMFWYRQDPGLGLRLIYFSYDVKMKEKGDIPEGYSVSREKKERFSLILESASTNQTSMYLCASRQLQYEQFFGPGTRLTVL.

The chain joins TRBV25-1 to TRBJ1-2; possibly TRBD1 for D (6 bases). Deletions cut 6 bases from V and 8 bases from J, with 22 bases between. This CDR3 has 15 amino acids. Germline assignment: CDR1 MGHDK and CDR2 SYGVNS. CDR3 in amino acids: CASRSQDGQGKGYTF. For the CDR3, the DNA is TGTGCCAGCAGATCCCAGGATGGGCAGGGGAAGGGCTACACCTTC.

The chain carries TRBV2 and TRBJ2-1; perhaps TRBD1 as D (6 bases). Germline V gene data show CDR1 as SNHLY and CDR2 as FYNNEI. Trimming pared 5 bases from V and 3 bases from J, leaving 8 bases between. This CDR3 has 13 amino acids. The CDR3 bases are TGTGCCAGCAGTTTGGACAGCTACAATGAGCAGTTCTTC. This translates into CASSLDSYNEQFF.

The CDR3 sequence is CASSPDRQFGYTF. The CDR3, as DNA: TGTGCCAGCAGTCCCGACAGGCAATTTGGCTACACCTTC. V and J are TRBV7-8 and TRBJ1-2; perhaps TRBD1 as D (6 bases). The V end lost 6 bases, the J end lost 7 bases, and 15 bases lay between the germline ends. CDR1 and CDR2 from the germline V gene are SGHVS and FQNEAQ. CDR3 length: 13 residues.

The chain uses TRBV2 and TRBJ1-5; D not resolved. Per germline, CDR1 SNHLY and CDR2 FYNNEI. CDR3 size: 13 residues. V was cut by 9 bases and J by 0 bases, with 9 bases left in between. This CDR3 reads CASSLSSNQPQHF. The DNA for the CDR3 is TGTGCCAGTTCTCTGAGTAGCAATCAGCCCCAGCATTTT.

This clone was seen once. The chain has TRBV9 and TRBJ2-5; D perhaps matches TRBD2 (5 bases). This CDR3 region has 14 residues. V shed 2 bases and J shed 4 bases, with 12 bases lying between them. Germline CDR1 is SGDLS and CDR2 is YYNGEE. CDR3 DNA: TGTGCCAGCAGCGTTGGAGGTTTTACAGAGACCCAGTACTTC. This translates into CASSVGGFTETQYF.